The source of this T cell receptor beta chain is a study of cytomegalovirus exposure and HLA in healthy donors (dated by TCRdb to about 2017). Broadly, across the study: In an earlier analysis of about 560 of the donors, about 260 Gb of sequence data and approximately 120 million unique TCR beta sequences from about 180 million T cells were reported. About 320 gigabases of sequencing data and tens of millions of unique TCR sequences were included in an early release covering roughly 700 HLA-typed donors. The genetic ancestry cluster associated with self-reported Caucasian donors included about 84% of the 300 to 450 genotyped donors. The study aimed to test whether signatures of past pathogen exposure could be identified by cataloging public T cell receptors. The study profiled the T cell repertoires of about 720 subjects by immunosequencing and related them to cytomegalovirus serostatus. Along with the roughly 700-subject first cohort, a separate validation cohort of 120 different subjects was used. The study combined high-throughput TCR immunosequencing, statistical association of individual TCRs with disease status, and machine learning to predict cytomegalovirus infection status. To study patterns of TCR occurrence, a later analysis re-analyzed previously published TCR beta repertoires from hundreds of donors and added high-resolution HLA genotyping. In the later analysis, no new phenotypic data were used to find candidate immune exposures; instead, reliance was placed on TCR beta sequences and their occurrence across donors. An earlier analysis of around 540 of the donors applied high-throughput TCR beta sequencing to assess whether each TCR beta V gene segment acted as functional or pseudogenic. Alongside the repertoire data, information on donor age, sex, ethnicity and CMV serostatus was compiled. In a later genetic analysis, genome-wide SNP genotypes for about 60% of the 666 donors were used, and that subset was treated as a discovery cohort. Every repertoire in the discovery cohort had been generated on one and the same sequencing platform. Both class I and class II loci were covered by HLA typing, at four-digit resolution. Typing coverage differed by locus: A, B, C, DRB1 and DQB1 were typed in about 629-630 donors, DQA1 in 522, DPA1 in around 580, and DPB1 in roughly 450. Four or five DR-DQ haplotypes were treated as single units for association and clustering because of strong linkage in the cohort. Among approximately 370 genotyped donors of the cohort, an average of approximately 200,000 unique TCR beta nucleotide sequences was sequenced per donor, of which 15% to 20% were non-productive.

The protocol used for the library was the immunoSEQ multiplex PCR assay. The multiplex PCR relied on a mix of 60 forward primers for TCR Vbeta segments and 13 reverse primers for TCR Jbeta segments. A multiplex PCR assay on genomic DNA amplified the CDR3 region of rearranged TCR beta genes. The Illumina HiSeq System was used to sequence the amplified TCR beta libraries as 87-base-pair reads. In the authors' own workflow: In a later analysis, roughly 80 million unique TCR beta chains were counted across the roughly 610 repertoires, and roughly 10 million of these chains were shared by at least two donors. To remove PCR and sequencing errors, raw reads were error-corrected and collapsed into unique sequences using a nearest-neighbor algorithm that merged closely related sequences. CDR3 sequences were aligned to IMGT reference sequences to assign V, D and J gene segments. For a sequence to be retained, at least a six-nucleotide match to both a V gene segment and a J gene segment was required. Rearrangements were called productive when the CDR3 lacked stop codons and stayed in frame with V and J; all others were non-productive. CDR3 was defined by IMGT convention, running from the second conserved V-encoded cysteine to the conserved J-encoded phenylalanine. The earlier analysis of about 590 of the donors excluded sequences that lacked an unambiguous match to a single V gene segment. In an earlier analysis of approximately 500 of the donors, a V segment was called functional when productive rearrangements were above 56.7%, and segregating when the standard deviation between donors exceeded 5%. A statistical classification framework was developed to diagnose cytomegalovirus status using the catalog of TCR beta chain sequences. In a later analysis, TCR nucleotide sequences were compared against IMGT/GENE-DB human TR gene sequences so that V and J genes could be assigned. Using the TCRdist pipeline, a later analysis assigned CDR3 sequences along with most-parsimonious VDJ recombination scenarios. In a later analysis, each TCR beta chain was defined by its CDR3 amino acid sequence together with its V-gene family, and reads lacking a unique V-gene family were excluded. In a later analysis, 450 to 600 highly shared, low-generation-probability nucleotide sequences were removed to address suspected cross-contamination and a sequencing artifact. In a later analysis, a clonal expansion index for each public chain was calculated from normalized within-repertoire ranks of inferred template counts. A later analysis computed generation probabilities with a VDJ recombination model fitted to out-of-frame rearrangements, and checked the results against IGoR. A later analysis scored TCR-TCR, TCR-HLA and TCR-CMV co-occurrence with hypergeometric tests, applying a repertoire-size bias correction to TCR pairs. A later analysis estimated false discovery rates by permuting HLA or CMV assignments 20 times. A later analysis grouped co-occurring TCRs with DBSCAN, adding TCRdist sequence similarity when clustering within HLA-allele-positive subsets. Repertoires with fewer than 30,000 or more than 120,000 public chains were left out of co-occurrence clustering, as were five repertoires with anomalous nucleotide sharing. The immuneACCESS repertoire file appears here via TCRdb, limited to in-frame rearrangements. These files lack a portion of the clones; in checked studies, under half of the deficit traces to unresolved V genes, and the cause of the others is not known. The V and J calls and clone size are taken from that table; D and trimming were inferred from the DNA. This sample's table carries roughly 110,000 clones. Around 3.5% of the sample is held by the ten biggest clonotypes.

Notes on this clone: Its antigen specificity is not known.

The V end loses 2 bases and the J end loses 4 bases, and a stretch of 13 bases separates them. The CDR3 runs 15 amino acids, cysteine and phenylalanine included. The retained sequence is limited to the CDR3, 45 bases, with the frame set at the first base. CDR1 is given as SGHKS and CDR2 as YYEKEE, both from the germline V gene (reference sequence). The research as a whole found: A later genetic analysis associated a missense DCLRE1C variant with V-gene and J-gene trimming of TCR beta chains, and an independent cohort replicated the association. The cohort was sequenced for TCR beta chains only, and without alpha or paired-chain data the features that could be detected were limited. When HLA alleles, especially DR and DQ, strongly co-occurred, attributing TCR associations to individual alleles was difficult. Linkage disequilibrium might explain the correlated functional status among segregating V segments, but an unknown experimental factor could not be excluded. Some IMGT-functional V segments, including TRBV6-2 and TRBV6-3, could not be distinguished by the 87-base-pair reads and were therefore excluded. A few of the identified cytomegalovirus-associated TCR beta chains were confirmed in vitro to be specific for cytomegalovirus antigens. CMV serostatus was the only immune exposure information available for the cohort. Compared with equally common non-associated chains, HLA-associated TCR beta chains in a later analysis were more clonally expanded and had lower generation probabilities. HLA typing was unavailable for some donors at each locus, so association tests used only the typed subset. While some public TCRs were present in many individuals, most TCR sequences turned up only very rarely across donors. According to a later analysis, most CMV-associated TCR beta chains appeared to be HLA-restricted, and the HLA associations seemed to be driven largely by CMV exposure. The presence/absence analyses assumed that sequencing depth was roughly uniform across donors, and that assumption may not be true. In a later analysis, TCR association rates were found to vary across HLA loci, with the most associated TCRs seen for DRB1 alleles and the fewest for HLA-C alleles. Specific HLA alleles were associated with 16,951 TCR beta sequences at a false discovery rate of 0.05 in a later analysis. It was suggested by the authors that the approach could potentially be generalized to other disease states and immunological phenotypes. The classifier was reported to diagnose cytomegalovirus status with high specificity and sensitivity in both the original cohort and the validation cohort. In a later genetic analysis, fewer N-insertions in productive TCRs were reported among donors in an Asian-associated ancestry cluster than the roughly 700-donor mean. In an earlier analysis of 587 of the donors, most TCR beta V segments appeared in productive rearrangements about 87% or about 30% of the time, broadly matching IMGT annotations. The study listed 164 TCR beta chains as associated with cytomegalovirus. A group of highly shared sequence variants was considered likely to be a technical artifact of the sequencing pipeline. Because counts were too low, roughly 18 rarely observed V segments, including chromosome 9 orphons, were left out of the earlier analysis of some 640 of the donors. A further reported finding was that TCR beta sequences accurately predicted the HLA-A and HLA-B alleles for most subjects in the first cohort. Several of the top co-occurrence clusters appeared to be linked to parvovirus B19, influenza, CMV and Epstein-Barr virus, according to a later analysis.

The cohort was made up of 650 to 700 healthy bone marrow donors. At the time of sampling, every cohort member was nominally healthy, though immune exposures that went unrecorded were likely present. The donor was CMV seronegative and was included in the group of about 350 seronegative cohort members. Each donor provided a peripheral blood sample, and peripheral blood mononuclear cells were used for TCR beta sequencing. Genomic DNA extraction from the blood cell samples was performed with the Qiagen DNeasy Blood Extraction Kit. The rearrangement combines TRBV5-5 with TRBJ2-1; the D region possibly corresponds to TRBD1 (6 bases align). Sequencing was done on a sample of PBMCs. This clonotype originated in a man younger than 45 in good health and CMV-seronegative. The CDR3 protein is CASSFGAGEYNEQFF. The bases are TGTGCCAGCAGCTTCGGGGCAGGGGAGTACAATGAGCAGTTCTTC. The reference TRBV5-5 and TRBJ2-1 proteins fill in what lies around the CDR3, so the full variable domain reads DAGVTQSPTHLIKTRGQQVTLRCSPISGHKSVSWYQQVLGQGPQFIFQYYEKEERGRGNFPDRFSARQFPNYSSELNVNALLLGDSALYLCASSFGAGEYNEQFFGPGTRLTVL.